This TCR beta chain was recorded in a study of technical replicates of blood from a few donors. Using immunoSEQ multiplex PCR, the repertoire was profiled, and TCRdb retains in-frame clones only, with some absent. The data hold about 88,000 clones, with approximately 95% observed a single time. The CDR3 sequence is 15 residues long. Germline CDR1 MNHNY, CDR2 SVGAGI (reference sequence). V was pared by 4 bases and J by 3 bases, with 13 bases between. The sample taken for sequencing was T cells isolated from PBMCs. The TCR comes from a human donor in good health. The gene calls are TRBV6-6 and TRBJ2-1; D is ambiguous. The CDR3 DNA follows: TGTGCCAGCAGTTCTGACTTAGGCCTCTACAATGAGCAGTTCTTC. Translated, it gives CASSSDLGLYNEQFF.